What follows describes a single T cell receptor beta chain. This specimen comes from a study of blood T cell repertoires in COVID-19. About the research overall: Acute and convalescent COVID-19 samples came from the United States, Italy and Spain. PBMCs, B-cell-depleted T cells, or T cells were the source of the cDNA or gDNA that made up the material.

Per the authors' pipeline: By means of reference gene primer amplification, nucleated cell counts were estimated. Using immunoSEQ multiplex PCR, the repertoire was profiled, and TCRdb retains in-frame clones only, with some absent. The V and J calls and the clone size are those of that table, but D and trimming were determined from the DNA. The sample comprises some 300,000 clones, roughly 88% of which are singletons, and over 6% rests with the top ten. J was trimmed by 5 bases and V by 1 base; bases with no gene match: 4. The CDR3 has 14 residues. Germline-derived CDR1 and CDR2 are SGHTA and FQGNSA.

V is TRBV7-2 and J is TRBJ2-5; TRBD1 matches 7 bases. The TCR sequence derives from a woman between 25 and 40 years old who had recovered from COVID-19. The material sequenced was peripheral blood. The CDR3 protein is CASSLDRGAETQYF. The DNA for the CDR3 is TGTGCCAGCAGCTTAGACAGGGGTGCGGAGACCCAGTACTTC.